This T cell receptor (beta chain) was retrieved from a study of cytomegalovirus exposure and HLA in healthy donors (dated 2017 in TCRdb). Study-wide context: An earlier analysis of approximately 590 of the donors reported approximately 300 Gb of sequence data and more than 90 million unique TCR beta sequences from 190 million or so T cells. About 280 gigabases of sequencing data and 70 million to 85 million unique TCR sequences were included in an early release covering about 600 HLA-typed donors. Of the 300 to 450 genotyped donors, 65% to 90% were placed in the genetic ancestry cluster associated with self-reported Caucasian donors. The study was designed to test whether signatures of past pathogen exposure could be identified by cataloging public T cell receptors. The study profiled the T cell repertoires of approximately 700 subjects by immunosequencing and related them to cytomegalovirus serostatus. A separate validation cohort of roughly 130 different subjects was used in addition to the roughly 700-subject first cohort. To predict cytomegalovirus infection status, the study brought together high-throughput TCR immunosequencing, statistical association of individual TCRs with disease status, and machine learning. To study patterns of TCR occurrence, a later analysis re-analyzed previously published TCR beta repertoires from around 660 donors and added high-resolution HLA genotyping. In the later analysis, no new phenotypic data were used to find candidate immune exposures; instead, reliance was placed on TCR beta sequences and their occurrence across donors. To decide whether each TCR beta V gene segment behaved as functional or pseudogenic, an earlier analysis of some 600 of the donors relied on high-throughput TCR beta sequencing. Donor age, sex, ethnicity and CMV serostatus were collected together with the repertoire data. A later genetic analysis used genome-wide SNP genotypes for about 60% of the 666 donors, treating that subset as a discovery cohort. All discovery cohort repertoires had been generated on a single sequencing platform. HLA typing included class I and class II loci at four-digit resolution. The number of typed donors differed by locus: about 620-630 for A, B, C, DRB1 and DQB1; some 500 for DQA1; 606 for DPA1; and 400 to 480 for DPB1. A handful of DR-DQ haplotypes were handled as single units for association and clustering because linkage in the cohort was strong. Among roughly 400 genotyped donors of the cohort, an average of approximately 240,000 unique TCR beta nucleotide sequences was sequenced per donor, of which about 18% were non-productive.

The method behind the library was the immunoSEQ multiplex PCR assay. For the multiplex PCR, a mixture combining 60 forward primers for TCR Vbeta segments and 13 reverse primers for TCR Jbeta segments was used. A multiplex PCR assay on genomic DNA amplified the CDR3 region of rearranged TCR beta genes. The Illumina HiSeq System was used to sequence the amplified TCR beta libraries as 87-base-pair reads. In the source study's methods: A later analysis tallied roughly 76 million unique TCR beta chains across the 660 or so repertoires, and some 10 million of those chains were shared by two or more donors. A nearest-neighbor algorithm error-corrected the raw reads and collapsed the reads into unique sequences, merging closely related sequences to remove PCR and sequencing errors. V, D and J gene segments were assigned by aligning CDR3 sequences to IMGT reference sequences. For a sequence to be retained, at least a six-nucleotide match to both a V gene segment and a J gene segment was required. Rearrangements were classified as productive when the CDR3 lacked stop codons and remained in frame with V and J, and all other rearrangements were classified as non-productive. CDR3 was defined by IMGT convention, running from the second conserved V-encoded cysteine to the conserved J-encoded phenylalanine. The earlier analysis of approximately 500 of the donors excluded sequences that lacked an unambiguous match to a single V gene segment. In an earlier analysis of about 590 of the donors, a V segment was called functional when productive rearrangements were above 56.7%, and segregating when the standard deviation between donors exceeded 5%. A statistical classification framework was built for diagnosing cytomegalovirus status from the catalog of TCR beta chain sequences. In a later analysis, V and J genes were assigned by comparing TCR nucleotide sequences against IMGT/GENE-DB human TR gene sequences. In a later analysis, CDR3 sequences and most-parsimonious VDJ recombination scenarios were assigned using the TCRdist pipeline. In a later analysis, every TCR beta chain was defined by the combination of its CDR3 amino acid sequence and its V-gene family, and reads without a unique V-gene family were dropped. A later analysis removed 592 highly shared, low-generation-probability nucleotide sequences to deal with suspected cross-contamination and a sequencing artifact. For each public chain, a later analysis derived a clonal expansion index from normalized ranks of inferred template counts within each repertoire. Generation probabilities in a later analysis came from a VDJ recombination model fitted to out-of-frame rearrangements, and those results were checked against IGoR. In a later analysis, hypergeometric tests were used to score TCR-TCR, TCR-HLA and TCR-CMV co-occurrence, with a repertoire-size bias correction applied to TCR pairs. To estimate false discovery rates, a later analysis permuted the HLA or CMV assignments 20 times. A later analysis grouped co-occurring TCRs with DBSCAN, adding TCRdist sequence similarity when clustering within HLA-allele-positive subsets. Repertoires with fewer than 30,000 or more than 120,000 public chains, plus five repertoires with anomalous nucleotide sharing, were excluded from co-occurrence clustering. In its TCRdb copy, this immuneACCESS table keeps in-frame sequences only and misses some clones. Where compared with another copy, unresolved V genes explain less than half of these, and the others have no known cause. V, J and clone size were drawn from that table, and D and trimming were deduced from the DNA. The table of this sample itemizes approximately 45,000 clones. The top ten constitute about 2% of the sample.

The CDR3 runs 12 amino acids, cysteine and phenylalanine included. Only CDR3 DNA is held: 36 bases, read in frame from base 1. The junction shows trimming of 8 bases on V and 0 bases on J, plus 7 bases between the germline ends. Per the germline V gene, MNHNS is the CDR1 and SASEGT is the CDR2. In total, around 600 healthy bone marrow donors made up the cohort. All cohort members were sampled while nominally healthy, although unrecorded immune exposures were likely present. The donor was CMV seronegative and belonged to the group of around 350 seronegative cohort members. A peripheral blood sample was collected from each donor, and TCR beta sequencing was performed on peripheral blood mononuclear cells. The Qiagen DNeasy Blood Extraction Kit was used to extract genomic DNA from the blood cell samples. A remark on this clone: The antigen this receptor binds is unknown.

The investigation overall reported the following: The earlier analysis of 587 of the donors excluded around 17 rarely observed V segments, including chromosome 9 orphons, because counts were too low. Only TCR beta chains were sequenced in this cohort, and the absence of alpha or paired-chain data limited detectable features. A later analysis associated 17,000 or so TCR beta sequences with specific HLA alleles at a false discovery rate of 0.05. A total of some 180 TCR beta chains were listed by the study as associated with cytomegalovirus. The classifier was reported to diagnose cytomegalovirus status with high specificity and sensitivity in both the original and validation cohorts. The authors suggested that the approach could potentially be extended to other disease states and immunological phenotypes. A further reported finding was that TCR beta sequences accurately predicted the HLA-A and HLA-B alleles for most subjects in the first cohort. Most TCR sequences were observed very rarely across donors, whereas some public TCRs were present in many individuals. According to a later genetic analysis, donors in an Asian-associated ancestry cluster had fewer N-insertions in productive TCRs than the approximately 650-donor mean. Three of the identified cytomegalovirus-associated TCR beta chains were confirmed in vitro to be specific for cytomegalovirus antigens. V-gene and J-gene trimming of TCR beta chains was associated with a missense DCLRE1C variant in a later genetic analysis, and the association was replicated in an independent cohort. Strong co-occurrence of HLA alleles, especially DR and DQ, made assigning TCR associations to individual alleles difficult. According to a later analysis, parvovirus B19, influenza, CMV and Epstein-Barr virus appeared linked to several top co-occurrence clusters. Broadly in line with IMGT annotations, most TCR beta V segments showed up in productive rearrangements about 87% or about 30% of the time in an earlier analysis of some 590 of the donors. According to a later analysis, most CMV-associated TCR beta chains appeared to be HLA-restricted, and the HLA associations seemed to be driven largely by CMV exposure. For the cohort, immune exposure information was limited to CMV serostatus. Linkage disequilibrium might explain the correlated functional status among segregating V segments, but an unknown experimental factor could not be excluded. Presence/absence analyses assumed roughly uniform sequencing depth across donors, an assumption that may not hold. A cluster of highly shared sequence variants was judged likely to represent a technical artifact of the sequencing pipeline. In a later analysis, the rate of TCR association differed among HLA loci, with DRB1 alleles having the most associated TCRs and HLA-C alleles having the fewest. Some IMGT-functional V segments, including TRBV6-2 and TRBV6-3, could not be told apart with the 87-base-pair reads, so those segments were excluded. Because HLA typing was missing for some donors at each locus, association tests included only the typed subset. In a later analysis, HLA-associated TCR beta chains showed more clonal expansion and lower generation probabilities than non-associated chains that were equally common.

The chain uses TRBV6-1 and TRBJ1-1; the D gene cannot be resolved reliably. This sequence was found in a woman in her forties in good health and CMV-seronegative. Material: PBMCs. The CDR3: CASGRLNTEAFF. The bases are TGTGCCAGCGGGAGATTGAACACTGAAGCTTTCTTT.